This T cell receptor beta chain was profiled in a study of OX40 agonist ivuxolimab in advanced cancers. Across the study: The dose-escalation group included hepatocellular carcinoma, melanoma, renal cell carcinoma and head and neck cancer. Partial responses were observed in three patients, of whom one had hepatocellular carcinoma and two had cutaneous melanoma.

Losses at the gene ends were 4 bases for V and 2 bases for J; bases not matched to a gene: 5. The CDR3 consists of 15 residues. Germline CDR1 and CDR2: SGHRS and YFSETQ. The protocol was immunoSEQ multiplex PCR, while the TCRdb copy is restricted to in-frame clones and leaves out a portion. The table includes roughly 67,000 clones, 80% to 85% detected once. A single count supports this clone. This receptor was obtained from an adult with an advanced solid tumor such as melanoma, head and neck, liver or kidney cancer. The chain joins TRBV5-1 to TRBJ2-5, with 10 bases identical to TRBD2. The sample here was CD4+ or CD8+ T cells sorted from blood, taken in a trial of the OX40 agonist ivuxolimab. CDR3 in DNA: TGCGCCAGCAGCCCGGGGACTAGCGTGCAAGAGACCCAGTACTTC. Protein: CASSPGTSVQETQYF.